A single T cell receptor beta chain is shown here with its context. Its antigen is undetermined. This record comes from a study of T cells after yellow fever vaccination. Study results and caveats: The appearance of a small share of clonotypes in both CD4 and CD8 compartments was observed. It was the secondary response that reached its peak faster, day 5 versus 15, but it was weaker.

The germline gives CDR1 SGHDN, CDR2 FVKESK. The CDR3 has 15 amino acids. With V trimmed by 1 base and J by 7 bases, 6 bases remained unmatched. Production of TCR cDNA was by 5'RACE template switching, which also added a universal primer site and UMIs. TCRdb independently ran MiXCR on the 5' RACE reads; one entry per CDR3 protein. Among 600,000 to 750,000 distinct CDR3 sequences listed, roughly an eighth were seen once. Here the sequenced sample was PBMCs, taken on the day of the yellow fever booster vaccination. This TCR was recovered from a man aged 30 to 39 who received the YFV17D yellow fever vaccine. The chain has TRBV14 and TRBJ2-1, with 8 bases fitting TRBD1. The CDR3 reads CASSQVAGGWNEQFF. CDR3 in DNA: TGTGCCAGCAGCCAAGTGGCAGGGGGCTGGAATGAGCAGTTCTTC.